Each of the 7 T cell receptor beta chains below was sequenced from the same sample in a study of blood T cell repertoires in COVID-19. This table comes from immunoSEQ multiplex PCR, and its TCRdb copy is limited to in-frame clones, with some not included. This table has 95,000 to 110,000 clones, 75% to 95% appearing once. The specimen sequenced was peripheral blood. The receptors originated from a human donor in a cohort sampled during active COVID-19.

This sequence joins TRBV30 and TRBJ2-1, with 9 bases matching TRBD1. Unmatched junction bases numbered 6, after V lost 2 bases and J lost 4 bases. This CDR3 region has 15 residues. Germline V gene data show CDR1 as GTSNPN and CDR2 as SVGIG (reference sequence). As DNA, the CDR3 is TGTGCCTGGAGTTCCCGGACAGGGGTATACAATGAGCAGTTCTTC. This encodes CAWSSRTGVYNEQFF.

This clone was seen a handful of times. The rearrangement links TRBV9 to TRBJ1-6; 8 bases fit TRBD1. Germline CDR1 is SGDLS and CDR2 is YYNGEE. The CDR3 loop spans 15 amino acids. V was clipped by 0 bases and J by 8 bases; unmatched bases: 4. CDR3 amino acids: CASSVVGQADSPLHF. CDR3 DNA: TGTGCCAGCAGCGTAGTGGGACAGGCAGATTCACCCCTCCACTTT.

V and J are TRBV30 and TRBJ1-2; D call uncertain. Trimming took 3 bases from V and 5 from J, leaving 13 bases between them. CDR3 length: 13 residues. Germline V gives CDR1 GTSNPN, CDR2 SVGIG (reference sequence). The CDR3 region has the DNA TGTGCCTGGAGGAGTGAGAGGAGTTATGGCTACACCTTC. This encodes CAWRSERSYGYTF.

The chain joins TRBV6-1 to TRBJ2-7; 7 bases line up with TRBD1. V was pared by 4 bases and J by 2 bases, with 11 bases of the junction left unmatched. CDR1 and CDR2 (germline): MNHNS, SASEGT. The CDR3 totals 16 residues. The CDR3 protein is CASSAITGDGPYEQYF. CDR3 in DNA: TGTGCCAGCAGTGCCATCACAGGGGATGGTCCCTACGAGCAGTACTTC.

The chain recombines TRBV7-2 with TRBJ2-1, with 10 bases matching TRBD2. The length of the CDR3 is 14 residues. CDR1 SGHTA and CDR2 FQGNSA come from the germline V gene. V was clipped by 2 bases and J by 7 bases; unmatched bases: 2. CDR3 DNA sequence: TGTGCCAGCAGCTTAAAACTAGCGGGAAATGAGCAGTTCTTC. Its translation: CASSLKLAGNEQFF.

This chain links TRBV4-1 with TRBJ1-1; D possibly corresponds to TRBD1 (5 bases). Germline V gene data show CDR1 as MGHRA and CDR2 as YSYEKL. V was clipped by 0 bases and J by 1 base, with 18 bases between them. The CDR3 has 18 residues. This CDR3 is CASSQDEGRGMWNTEAFF. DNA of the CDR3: TGCGCCAGCAGCCAAGATGAGGGGAGGGGTATGTGGAACACTGAAGCTTTCTTT.

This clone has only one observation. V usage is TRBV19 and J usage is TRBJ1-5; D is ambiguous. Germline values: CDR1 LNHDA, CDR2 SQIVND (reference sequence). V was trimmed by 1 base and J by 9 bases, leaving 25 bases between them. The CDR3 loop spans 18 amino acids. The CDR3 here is CASSIGLVSLGYERPQHF. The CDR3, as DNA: TGTGCCAGTAGTATAGGACTAGTTTCTTTGGGCTACGAAAGGCCCCAGCATTTT.